The 15 T cell receptor beta chains below come from one sample, sequenced in a study of blood T cell repertoires in COVID-19. Repertoires were generated with immunoSEQ multiplex PCR, while TCRdb's copy carries only in-frame clones and drops some. The data contain about 160,000 clones, around 84% of them singletons. The sequenced material came from peripheral blood. These receptors were taken from a woman older than 75 with acute or convalescent COVID-19.

The V call is TRBV9, the J call TRBJ2-1; TRBD2 agrees at 11 bases. Germline lookup yields CDR1 SGDLS and CDR2 YYNGEE. The CDR3 consists of 15 residues. V lost 1 base to trimming and J lost 10 bases; unmatched junction nucleotides: 7. The CDR3 region has the DNA TGTGCCAGCAGCGTACTAGCGGGGGGTAACGGAGAGCAGTTCTTC. It translates to CASSVLAGGNGEQFF. Using reference TRBV9 and TRBJ2-1 for the parts outside the CDR3, the full variable domain is DSGVTQTPKHLITATGQRVTLRCSPRSGDLSVYWYQQSLDQGLQFLIQYYNGEERAKGNILERFSAQQFPDLHSELNLSSLELGDSALYFCASSVLAGGNGEQFFGPGTRLTVL.

The rearrangement links TRBV24-1 to TRBJ1-4; no firm D call. This CDR3 has 17 residues. Trimming removed 3 bases from V and 7 bases from J, with 20 bases in between. Looked up from germline, CDR1 is KGHDR and CDR2 is SFDVKD. The CDR3 region has the DNA TGTGCCACCAGTGATCCCCCCTGGGAGCCGGATGGTGAAAAACTGTTTTTT. This encodes CATSDPPWEPDGEKLFF.

V is TRBV4-2 and J is TRBJ2-2; D perhaps matches TRBD1 (5 bases). Deletions cut 0 bases from V and 1 base from J, with 9 bases between. The CDR3 sequence is 16 residues long. Germline CDR1 and CDR2: LGHNA and YNFKEQ. The CDR3 region is CASSQDSRENTGELFF. In nucleotides, the CDR3 is TGTGCCAGCAGCCAAGATAGCAGGGAGAACACCGGGGAGCTGTTTTTT.

The chain links TRBV7-9 to TRBJ2-7; 7 nucleotides match TRBD1. The CDR3 spans 16 residues. The germline V gene has CDR1 SEHNR and CDR2 FQNEAQ (reference sequence). V lost 3 bases, J lost 1 base, and 9 bases stayed unmatched. The CDR3: CASSFSVGQSSYEQYF. The CDR3 DNA reads as TGTGCCAGCAGCTTTTCTGTGGGACAGTCTTCCTACGAGCAGTACTTC.

This rearrangement joins TRBV2 to TRBJ2-5; 10 nucleotides align to TRBD1. V was clipped by 4 bases and J by 5 bases; unmatched bases: 7. The V gene's germline CDR1 is SNHLY and CDR2 FYNNEI. The CDR3 extends over 15 amino acids. The CDR3 nucleotides are TGTGCCAGCAGTGGCTGGGACAGGGGATTTGAGACCCAGTACTTC. It codes for CASSGWDRGFETQYF. Full variable domain (remainder filled in from reference TRBV2 and TRBJ2-5): EPEVTQTPSHQVTQMGQEVILRCVPISNHLYFYWYRQILGQKVEFLVSFYNNEISEKSEIFDDQFSVERPDGSNFTLKIRSTKLEDSAMYFCASSGWDRGFETQYFGPGTRLLVL.

CDR3 residues: CASSLYRAAFF. For the CDR3, the DNA is TGTGCCAGCAGCTTGTACAGGGCGGCTTTCTTT. This rearrangement joins TRBV5-5 to TRBJ1-1; tentatively, D is TRBD1 (6 bases). The CDR3 length is 11 residues. Looked up from germline, CDR1 is SGHKS and CDR2 is YYEKEE (reference sequence). Trimming stripped 1 base from V and 11 bases from J, with 9 bases between.

The genes are TRBV10-3 and TRBJ2-7; a possible D gene is TRBD2 (6 bases). Germline loops: CDR1 ENHRY, CDR2 SYGVKD. The CDR3 sequence is 15 residues long. V lost 5 bases, J lost 7 bases, and 21 bases lay in between. CDR3 protein: CAISKDGTETLEQYF. CDR3 sequence (DNA): TGTGCCATCAGTAAAGATGGGACTGAGACTCTTGAGCAGTACTTC.

The rearrangement joins TRBV20-1 to TRBJ2-3; D call uncertain. Germline-derived CDR1 and CDR2 are DFQATT and SNEGSKA (reference sequence). The V end lost 6 bases, the J end lost 9 bases, and 13 bases lay between the germline ends. This CDR3 has 11 residues. The DNA of the CDR3 is TGCAGTGCCCTGTCCCGGGTAACGCAGTATTTT. It yields the protein CSALSRVTQYF.

This chain links TRBV5-1 with TRBJ1-3, with 8 bases that match TRBD1. CDR1 and CDR2 (germline): SGHRS, YFSETQ. This CDR3 is built from 16 residues. J was trimmed by 0 bases and V by 3 bases; bases with no gene match: 5. The CDR3 here is CASSSQGQASGNTIYF. In DNA form, the CDR3 reads TGCGCCAGCAGCTCCCAGGGACAGGCCTCTGGAAACACCATATATTTT.

The CDR3 is CASSLSSGGGETQYF. The CDR3 DNA sequence: TGTGCCAGCAGCTTAAGCAGCGGGGGCGGGGAGACCCAGTACTTC. This rearrangement joins TRBV7-3 to TRBJ2-5; 8 positions match TRBD2. From germline, CDR1 is SGHTA and CDR2 FQGTGA. Unmatched junction bases numbered 6, after V lost 1 base and J lost 5 bases. CDR3 length equals 15 residues.

The CDR3 bases are TGTGCCAGCAGCTCCCGGGGACAGGGGTTTAATGAGCAGTTCTTC. This translates into CASSSRGQGFNEQFF. The chain couples TRBV5-4 to TRBJ2-1, with 10 bases aligning to TRBD1. CDR1 is SGHNT, CDR2 YYREEE, per germline (reference sequence). This CDR3 contains 15 residues. V shed 3 bases and J 7 bases; nucleotides not matched to a gene: 7. The full variable domain, in which reference TRBV5-4 and TRBJ2-1 provide the parts outside the CDR3, is ETGVTQSPTHLIKTRGQQVTLRCSSQSGHNTVSWYQQALGQGPQFIFQYYREEENGRGNFPPRFSGLQFPNYSSELNVNALELDDSALYLCASSSRGQGFNEQFFGPGTRLTVL.

V is TRBV3-1 (or the pseudogene TRBV3-2) and J is TRBJ2-1, with 14 bases aligning to TRBD2. The CDR3 is made up of 16 amino acids. V was clipped by 6 bases and J by 4 bases; unmatched bases: 5. CDR1 is LGHDT and CDR2 is YNNKEL in the germline V gene (reference sequence). CDR3 DNA sequence: TGTGCCAGCAGGCGGACTAGCGGGGGGCCGTACAATGAGCAGTTCTTC. Its protein product is CASRRTSGGPYNEQFF.

The chain carries TRBV5-1 and TRBJ2-7; perhaps TRBD1 as D (5 bases). The germline V and J ends were trimmed by 2 bases and 5 bases, with 14 bases remaining between them. The CDR3 runs to 14 residues. Germline lookup yields CDR1 SGHRS and CDR2 YFSETQ. For the CDR3, the DNA is TGCGCCAGCAGCTTATCGGCAGGGCCTCACGAGCAGTACTTC. This codes for CASSLSAGPHEQYF.

J is TRBJ2-7 and V is TRBV7-2, with D perhaps matching TRBD2 (6 bases). Germline-derived CDR1 and CDR2 are SGHTA and FQGNSA. This CDR3 has 14 residues. The V end lost 5 bases, the J end lost 3 bases, and 14 bases lay between the germline ends. The CDR3 bases are TGTGCCAGCAGCCGCGGGGTGGGGAACTACGAGCAGTACTTC. Protein sequence: CASSRGVGNYEQYF.

The chain combines TRBV7-9 with TRBJ2-5; TRBD2 aligns across 15 bases. The J segment lost 5 bases and the V segment lost 5 bases, leaving 9 bases of the junction unmatched. The germline CDR1 and CDR2 sequences are SEHNR and FQNEAQ (reference sequence). The CDR3 loop spans 17 amino acids. In DNA form, the CDR3 reads TGTGCCAGCAGCCGGACTAGCGGGGGGGCAGGATGGGAGACCCAGTACTTC. Residues: CASSRTSGGAGWETQYF.